These 21 T cell receptor beta chains were all obtained from the same sample, sequenced in a study of Tregs in tolerant kidney transplant recipients (dated by TCRdb to between 2018 and 2021). Receptor libraries were prepared by the immunoSEQ multiplex PCR assay. TCRdb took over this immuneACCESS table, retaining in-frame rearrangements with V and J assigned. Such tables are incomplete; in checked studies, under half of the missing clones stem from an unresolved V gene, and the remainder is unexplained. This sample comprises some 110,000 clones, roughly nine tenths of them detected only once. More than 0.5% of the sample lies in the top ten. The sample comprised CD4+ T cells from blood. The receptors come from a human donor in good health.

This rearrangement joins TRBV5-8 to TRBJ2-3; 8 bases are shared with TRBD1. CDR1 SGHTS and CDR2 YDEGEE come from the germline V gene. Unmatched junction bases numbered 3, after V lost 3 bases and J lost 0 bases. The CDR3 sequence is 15 residues long. The CDR3 bases are TGTGCCAGCAGCTGGGGACAGGCTAGCACAGATACGCAGTATTTT. This codes for CASSWGQASTDTQYF. Variable domain in full (rest from reference TRBV5-8 and TRBJ2-3): EAGVTQSPTHLIKTRGQQATLRCSPISGHTSVYWYQQALGLGLQFLLWYDEGEERNRGNFPPRFSGRQFPNYSSELNVNALELEDSALYLCASSWGQASTDTQYFGPGTRLTVL.

The CDR3 protein is CASSPQVPRGNSPLHF. The CDR3 nucleotides are TGTGCCAGCTCACCACAGGTGCCCAGGGGAAATTCACCCCTCCACTTT. The chain joins TRBV18 to TRBJ1-6, with D possibly TRBD1 on 6 matching bases. V lost 1 base to trimming and J lost 7 bases, with 14 bases between them. CDR3 size: 16 residues. Per germline, CDR1 KGHSH and CDR2 LQKENI.

The table lists this clone with a count of one. The chain joins TRBV30 to TRBJ1-1; D is uncertain. The germline gives CDR1 GTSNPN, CDR2 SVGIG (reference sequence). V shed 0 bases and J shed 3 bases, with 8 bases lying between them. CDR3 size: 13 residues. The CDR3 bases are TGTGCCTGGAGTGTACAAATGGACACTGAAGCTTTCTTT. Encoded protein: CAWSVQMDTEAFF.

This chain links TRBV12-5 with TRBJ2-5; TRBD2 aligns across 13 bases. The V segment lost 6 bases and the J segment 5 bases; nucleotides outside the gene matches: 6. The CDR3 loop spans 15 amino acids. From germline, CDR1 is LGHNT and CDR2 FRNRAP. CDR3 in DNA: TGTGCTAGTGGCCCCGGGACTAGCGGGGACGAGACCCAGTACTTC. Protein: CASGPGTSGDETQYF.

This rearrangement joins TRBV10-3 to TRBJ2-5, with 8 positions matching TRBD2. This CDR3 spans 13 amino acids. Trimming took 6 bases from V and 5 from J; bases not matched to a gene: 5. Germline CDR1 and CDR2: ENHRY and SYGVKD. For the CDR3, the DNA is TGTGCCATCAGGGAGAGCGGGGGTGAGACCCAGTACTTC. This translates into CAIRESGGETQYF.

Regarding this clone: Other DNA variants within this sample encode the same CDR3. This chain joins TRBV2 and TRBJ2-7; TRBD1 agrees at 8 bases. Germline values: CDR1 SNHLY, CDR2 FYNNEI. This CDR3 is 12 amino acids long. Losses at the gene ends were 6 bases for V and 4 bases for J; bases not matched to a gene: 2. The CDR3 sequence is CASSRTGYEQYF. In DNA form, the CDR3 reads TGTGCCAGCAGCAGGACAGGGTACGAGCAGTACTTC.

This clone was seen just once. The J gene is TRBJ2-7, the V gene TRBV15; D tentatively reads TRBD1 or TRBD2 (5 bases each). Trimming took off 1 base at V and 0 bases at J, with 10 bases between the two ends. Germline CDR1 and CDR2: LNHNV and YYDKDF (reference sequence). There are 15 residues in the CDR3. This CDR3 is CATSRGVGGSYEQYF. The DNA of the CDR3 is TGTGCCACCAGCAGAGGGGTTGGGGGCTCCTACGAGCAGTACTTC.

The rearrangement links TRBV30 to TRBJ1-1; TRBD1 matches 9 bases. V gave up 6 bases and J gave up 3 bases; unmatched junction bases: 5. The germline CDR1 and CDR2 sequences are GTSNPN and SVGIG (reference sequence). The CDR3 totals 13 residues. The CDR3 DNA is TGTGCCTGTTGGGACAGGGCTGACACTGAAGCTTTCTTT. Its protein is CACWDRADTEAFF.

The chain uses TRBV11-2 and TRBJ2-7; 7 bases agree with TRBD2. CDR1 is SGHAT and CDR2 is FQNNGV in the germline V gene. CDR3 length: 13 residues. V lost 4 bases and J lost 6; bases outside the gene matches: 6. CDR3 in amino acids: CASSSLTSFEQYF. The CDR3, as DNA: TGTGCCAGCAGCTCGCTGACTAGCTTCGAGCAGTACTTC. The full variable domain, in which reference TRBV11-2 and TRBJ2-7 provide the parts outside the CDR3, is EAGVAQSPRYKIIEKRQSVAFWCNPISGHATLYWYQQILGQGPKLLIQFQNNGVVDDSQLPKDRFSAERLKGVDSTLKIQPAKLEDSAVYLCASSSLTSFEQYFGPGTRLTVT.

The chain links TRBV11-2 to TRBJ1-2; maybe TRBD1 (5 bases). Trimming left V 2 bases short and J 1 base short, with 11 bases between. Germline assignment: CDR1 SGHAT and CDR2 FQNNGV. CDR3 length: 15 amino acids. Here the CDR3 DNA reads TGTGCCAGCAGCTTAATGGGACTGATTAACTATGGCTACACCTTC. It codes for CASSLMGLINYGYTF.

This chain links TRBV5-1 with TRBJ2-5; the match to TRBD2 covers 11 bases. V shed 6 bases, J shed 5 bases, and the junction held 9 bases outside the gene matches. This CDR3 has 15 amino acids. Germline V lookup: CDR1 SGHRS, CDR2 YFSETQ. The CDR3, as DNA: TGCGCCAGCAACACACTAGCGGGGGAAATGGAGACCCAGTACTTC. Protein: CASNTLAGEMETQYF.

The chain recombines TRBV6-5 with TRBJ1-2; D remains ambiguous. Trimming shortened V by 3 bases and J by 7 bases, and 0 bases separated the two germline ends. CDR1 MNHEY and CDR2 SVGAGI come from the germline V gene. The CDR3 totals 9 residues. The CDR3 nucleotides are TGTGCCAGCAGTTATGGCTACACCTTC. Translated, it gives CASSYGYTF.

The chain links TRBV2 to TRBJ1-1, with a weak D call TRBD1 (6 bases). Germline lookup yields CDR1 SNHLY and CDR2 FYNNEI. The CDR3 sequence is 14 residues long. Trimming took off 4 bases at V and 1 base at J, with 10 bases between the two ends. The DNA of the CDR3 is TGTGCCAGCAGTGGAAGGACAGCGAACACTGAAGCTTTCTTT. This encodes CASSGRTANTEAFF.

This clone showed up just once. The V and J genes are TRBV18 and TRBJ1-1; weak D call: TRBD1 (6 bases). The germline V gene has CDR1 KGHSH and CDR2 LQKENI. There are 17 residues in the CDR3. Deletions cut 0 bases from V and 5 bases from J, with 19 bases between. The CDR3 sequence: CASSPPPTGGASTEAFF. The CDR3 nucleotides are TGTGCCAGCTCACCACCCCCCACGGGGGGCGCGAGTACTGAAGCTTTCTTT.

The V call is TRBV5-1, the J call TRBJ2-1, with 10 bases matching TRBD2. CDR1 SGHRS and CDR2 YFSETQ come from the germline V gene. J gave up 6 bases and V 0 bases, and 6 bases lay outside the gene matches. The CDR3 spans 16 residues. CDR3 protein: CASSLVLSGGLNEQFF. For the CDR3, the DNA is TGCGCCAGCAGCTTGGTTCTTAGCGGGGGGCTCAATGAGCAGTTCTTC.

The V gene is TRBV9, the J gene TRBJ2-1; possibly TRBD1 for D (5 bases). The CDR3 contains 15 residues. The germline CDR1 and CDR2 sequences are SGDLS and YYNGEE. Trimming stripped 0 bases from V and 2 bases from J, with 9 bases between. CDR3 DNA: TGTGCCAGCAGCGTAGCAGCAGGGACCTACAATGAGCAGTTCTTC. Translated: CASSVAAGTYNEQFF.

The genes are TRBV6-1 and TRBJ2-1, with D uncertain. Trimming took 5 bases from V and 10 from J, leaving 21 bases between them. The length of the CDR3 is 15 residues. Germline V gene sequence: CDR1 MNHNS, CDR2 SASEGT. The CDR3 sequence is CASSKGGTAQREQFF. In DNA form, the CDR3 reads TGTGCCAGCAGTAAGGGTGGCACGGCCCAAAGGGAGCAGTTCTTC.

This clone was observed once. The chain links TRBV19 to TRBJ1-5, with TRBD1 identical over 8 bases. The CDR3 consists of 14 residues. V dropped 8 bases and J dropped 5; count of bases not matched to a gene: 8. The germline gives CDR1 LNHDA, CDR2 SQIVND (reference sequence). The CDR3 protein is CASHDRGGDQPQHF. CDR3 DNA: TGTGCCAGTCACGACAGGGGCGGGGATCAGCCCCAGCATTTT.

V usage is TRBV30 and J usage is TRBJ1-1; possible D gene TRBD1, 5 bases. The V end was cut by 3 bases, the J end by 0 bases, with 17 bases between. Germline CDR1 GTSNPN, CDR2 SVGIG (reference sequence). The CDR3 contains 16 residues. The CDR3: CAWSPGTGGMNTEAFF. The CDR3 DNA follows: TGTGCCTGGAGCCCCGGGACGGGGGGTATGAACACTGAAGCTTTCTTT.

The rearrangement links TRBV6-5 to TRBJ1-3; TRBD1 matches 10 bases. CDR1 and CDR2 (germline): MNHEY, SVGAGI. The CDR3 extends over 14 amino acids. The junction had 4 bases not matched to a gene; V was cut back by 4 bases and J by 7 bases. The CDR3, as DNA: TGTGCCAGCAGTTGGGACAGGGGTGGGAACACCATATATTTT. It encodes CASSWDRGGNTIYF.

The chain has TRBV19 and TRBJ1-4, with D possibly TRBD1 on 6 matching bases. The CDR3 covers 16 residues. Germline CDR1 and CDR2: LNHDA and SQIVND (reference sequence). Trimming shortened V by 3 bases and J by 6 bases, and 17 bases separated the two germline ends. The CDR3 is CASSIYTGYRDEKLFF. In DNA, the CDR3 is TGTGCCAGTAGTATCTATACAGGGTACCGGGATGAAAAACTGTTTTTT.